This T cell receptor (beta chain) was retrieved from a study of memory CD4+ T cells and cytomegalovirus serostatus. Single viable CD3+CD4+CD8-CD45RO+ cells were sorted as the memory CD4+ T cells. V lost 3 bases and J 3 bases, leaving 15 bases between the germline ends. The CDR3 spans 16 residues. Looked up from germline, CDR1 is LNHDA and CDR2 is SQIVND (reference sequence). The data were produced by immunoSEQ multiplex PCR, yet TCRdb's version contains in-frame clones alone and is incomplete. The data contain around 53,000 clones, 80% to 90% of them singletons. The rearrangement joins TRBV19 to TRBJ2-4, with D unclear. The TCR originated in an adult in good health and CMV-seropositive. Material for sequencing was memory CD4+ T cells from blood. The CDR3 DNA sequence: TGTGCCAGTAGTATTGGGCCACAGTTAGGCAAAAACATTCAGTACTTC. Its protein is CASSIGPQLGKNIQYF.